This TCR beta chain was captured in a study of response to subunit inactivated influenza vaccine. Broader study findings: That few new T cells are recruited by each seasonal influenza vaccination was the authors' suggestion.

Each CDR3 protein is one row after TCRdb ran MiXCR on the RT-PCR reads. Among 590,000 or so distinct CDR3 sequences listed, 12% to 15% were seen once. Germline loops: CDR1 SGHRS, CDR2 YFSETQ. V trimming: 4 bases; J trimming: 2 bases; junction bases outside the gene matches: 6. This CDR3 has 14 amino acids. A word on this clonotype: The antigen is undetermined.

The TCR originated in a man aged 50 or older who received an inactivated influenza vaccine. The rearrangement joins TRBV5-1 to TRBJ2-7, with TRBD1 matching over 7 bases. Here the sequenced sample was PBMCs from blood, taken less than 15 days before vaccination. CDR3 sequence (DNA): TGCGCCAGCAGCGCCACAGGGGATGCCTACGAGCAGTACTTC. Translating gives CASSATGDAYEQYF.